The clone carrying this T cell receptor (beta chain) has only one observation. Investigators divided CD4+ cells into CD45RA+ naive and CD45RA-negative memory subsets. The data were obtained in a study of shared clonotypes between healthy human individuals. Clones were sequenced by immunoSEQ multiplex PCR, and TCRdb holds only the in-frame ones, with some missing. The sample has some 2,000,000 clones, approximately 96% seen once; the top ten hold approximately 0.13%. The CDR3 length is 15 residues. Looked up from germline, CDR1 is SGHNT and CDR2 is YYREEE (reference sequence). The germline V and J ends were trimmed by 0 bases and 4 bases, with 11 bases remaining between them.

The V call is TRBV5-4, the J call TRBJ2-1; TRBD1 is a possible D gene (5 bases). The TCR comes from a man between 18 and 35 years old in good health. The sequenced material came from naive CD4+ T cells sorted from blood. The subset denotes: CD45RA+ positively selected. CDR3 sequence reads: CASSLEGQGYNEQFF. The DNA for the CDR3 is TGTGCCAGCAGCTTGGAGGGTCAGGGTTACAATGAGCAGTTCTTC.